This is a list of T cell receptor beta chains from one sample in a study of blood T cell repertoires in COVID-19. Sequencing used immunoSEQ multiplex PCR; TCRdb keeps in-frame clones, though not all of them. The data contain 250,000 to 300,000 clones, approximately 91% of them singletons. Source material: PBMCs or T cells enriched from blood (not recorded which). The receptors derive from a woman aged 30 to 39 who had recovered from COVID-19. Each CDR3 is given with its conserved first and last residue. The D gene is left open where the match is weak. The size of a clone is reported for some rows only, either as once, few or many, or as a class for expanded clones.

d_gene: TRBD1
abundance: -
j_gene: TRBJ2-7
v_gene: TRBV10-3
CDR3aa: CAIRWTTRTGISYEQYF
CDR3nt: TGTGCCATCAGGTGGACCACCCGGACAGGGATCTCCTACGAGCAGTACTTC

d_gene: TRBD1
abundance: -
j_gene: TRBJ2-5
v_gene: TRBV5-1
CDR3aa: CASSRRTGAAQETQYF
CDR3nt: TGCGCCAGCAGCCGAAGGACAGGGGCGGCCCAAGAGACCCAGTACTTC

d_gene: TRBD1
abundance: -
j_gene: TRBJ1-2
v_gene: TRBV4-1
CDR3aa: CASSHDRGRAYGYTF
CDR3nt: TGCGCCAGCAGCCACGACAGGGGGCGAGCCTATGGCTACACCTTC

d_gene: -
abundance: -
j_gene: TRBJ2-5
v_gene: TRBV24-1
CDR3aa: CATSDLSVETQYF
CDR3nt: TGTGCCACCAGTGATTTGTCGGTGGAGACCCAGTACTTC

d_gene: -
abundance: -
j_gene: TRBJ2-1
v_gene: TRBV5-1
CDR3aa: CASSLALSGGGSTNEQFF
CDR3nt: TGCGCCAGCAGCTTGGCCCTTTCTGGGGGCGGGAGCACCAATGAGCAGTTCTTC

d_gene: -
abundance: -
j_gene: TRBJ1-6
v_gene: TRBV27
CDR3aa: CASSLGWDTLNSPLHF
CDR3nt: TGTGCCAGCAGTTTAGGTTGGGACACCCTGAATTCACCCCTCCACTTT

d_gene: -
abundance: -
j_gene: TRBJ1-4
v_gene: TRBV6-5
CDR3aa: CASSSIRTEYNEKLFF
CDR3nt: TGTGCCAGCAGTTCGATAAGGACAGAATATAATGAAAAACTGTTTTTT

d_gene: -
abundance: -
j_gene: TRBJ2-5
v_gene: TRBV3-1/TRBV3-2
CDR3aa: CASSQYGGSPAQTQYF
CDR3nt: TGTGCCAGCAGTCAGTATGGAGGATCCCCCGCACAGACCCAGTACTTC

d_gene: TRBD1
abundance: few
j_gene: TRBJ1-6
v_gene: TRBV4-2
CDR3aa: CASSQDRGRSDSPLHF
CDR3nt: TGTGCCAGCAGCCAAGACAGGGGGCGCAGTGATTCACCCCTCCACTTT

d_gene: -
abundance: -
j_gene: TRBJ2-1
v_gene: TRBV27
CDR3aa: CASSLIPLYENPYNEQFF
CDR3nt: TGTGCCAGCAGTCTGATCCCCCTTTACGAGAACCCCTACAATGAGCAGTTCTTC

d_gene: -
abundance: -
j_gene: TRBJ1-1
v_gene: TRBV5-1
CDR3aa: CASSSAGVTEAFF
CDR3nt: TGCGCCAGCAGCTCGGCAGGGGTGACTGAAGCTTTCTTT

d_gene: TRBD2
abundance: -
j_gene: TRBJ2-7
v_gene: TRBV15
CDR3aa: CATRAGRGAFNEQYF
CDR3nt: TGTGCCACCAGGGCGGGGCGGGGGGCTTTTAACGAGCAGTACTTC

d_gene: TRBD2
abundance: -
j_gene: TRBJ2-3
v_gene: TRBV11-3
CDR3aa: CASSFSGSGPDTQYF
CDR3nt: TGTGCCAGCAGCTTCAGCGGGAGTGGTCCAGATACGCAGTATTTT

d_gene: TRBD1
abundance: -
j_gene: TRBJ1-2
v_gene: TRBV6-5
CDR3aa: CASSYPDRAYGYTF
CDR3nt: TGTGCCAGCAGTTACCCCGACAGGGCCTATGGCTACACCTTC

d_gene: -
abundance: -
j_gene: TRBJ2-2
v_gene: TRBV6-5
CDR3aa: CASSIAAWSGELFF
CDR3nt: TGTGCCAGCAGCATTGCGGCGTGGTCCGGGGAGCTGTTTTTT

d_gene: -
abundance: -
j_gene: TRBJ2-3
v_gene: TRBV28
CDR3aa: CASRGAHHKFTDTQYF
CDR3nt: TGTGCCAGCCGCGGGGCTCACCACAAATTCACAGATACGCAGTATTTT

d_gene: TRBD2
abundance: -
j_gene: TRBJ2-3
v_gene: TRBV28
CDR3aa: CASSLLGTRTDTQYF
CDR3nt: TGTGCCAGCAGTTTATTGGGGACTAGGACAGATACGCAGTATTTT

d_gene: -
abundance: -
j_gene: TRBJ2-3
v_gene: TRBV7-8
CDR3aa: CASSYKGQSSTDTQYF
CDR3nt: TGTGCCAGCAGCTACAAAGGACAGTCTAGCACAGATACGCAGTATTTT

d_gene: -
abundance: once
j_gene: TRBJ2-2
v_gene: TRBV12-5
CDR3aa: CASGPNTGELFF
CDR3nt: TGTGCTAGTGGTCCTAACACCGGGGAGCTGTTTTTT

d_gene: -
abundance: -
j_gene: TRBJ1-4
v_gene: TRBV14
CDR3aa: CASSQDRNRFGEKLFF
CDR3nt: TGTGCCAGCAGCCAAGATCGCAACAGATTCGGTGAAAAACTGTTTTTT

d_gene: -
abundance: -
j_gene: TRBJ2-3
v_gene: TRBV28
CDR3aa: CASSPMGEVSRGSGTQYF
CDR3nt: TGTGCCAGCAGTCCAATGGGAGAAGTTTCGCGCGGTTCGGGTACGCAGTATTTT

d_gene: -
abundance: -
j_gene: TRBJ2-5
v_gene: TRBV10-3
CDR3aa: CAISLEGEETQYF
CDR3nt: TGTGCCATCAGTCTCGAGGGGGAAGAGACCCAGTACTTC

d_gene: -
abundance: -
j_gene: TRBJ1-1
v_gene: TRBV27
CDR3aa: CATRRGNEGFF
CDR3nt: TGTGCCACCCGCCGGGGGAACGAAGGTTTCTTT

d_gene: -
abundance: -
j_gene: TRBJ2-1
v_gene: TRBV6-5
CDR3aa: CASSLWRGTVLEQFF
CDR3nt: TGTGCCAGCAGTTTGTGGCGAGGCACGGTTCTCGAGCAGTTCTTC

d_gene: TRBD2
abundance: -
j_gene: TRBJ2-7
v_gene: TRBV27
CDR3aa: CASSFGAGGYEQYF
CDR3nt: TGTGCCAGCAGTTTTGGAGCGGGAGGGTACGAGCAGTACTTC

d_gene: -
abundance: -
j_gene: TRBJ1-6
v_gene: TRBV27
CDR3aa: CASRWTGGHSPLHF
CDR3nt: TGTGCCAGCCGATGGACGGGAGGCCACTCACCCCTCCACTTT

d_gene: -
abundance: -
j_gene: TRBJ1-5
v_gene: TRBV2
CDR3aa: CASIPRGQGANQPQHF
CDR3nt: TGTGCCAGCATCCCAAGGGGCCAGGGCGCCAATCAGCCCCAGCATTTT

d_gene: TRBD2
abundance: -
j_gene: TRBJ2-1
v_gene: TRBV19
CDR3aa: CASSSRTSGRVGEQFF
CDR3nt: TGTGCCAGTAGTTCCCGGACTAGCGGGAGGGTCGGTGAGCAGTTCTTC

d_gene: -
abundance: -
j_gene: TRBJ2-5
v_gene: TRBV7-5
CDR3aa: CVRSSLVEEVKETQYF
CDR3nt: TGTGTCAGAAGCTCCCTAGTGGAGGAGGTTAAAGAGACCCAGTACTTC

d_gene: -
abundance: -
j_gene: TRBJ2-7
v_gene: TRBV4-3
CDR3aa: CASSQERDGDYEQYF
CDR3nt: TGCGCCAGCAGCCAAGAGCGGGACGGAGACTACGAGCAGTACTTC

d_gene: -
abundance: -
j_gene: TRBJ1-3
v_gene: TRBV3-1/TRBV3-2
CDR3aa: CASSQDPEESSGNTIYF
CDR3nt: TGTGCCAGCAGCCAAGATCCGGAGGAGTCCTCTGGAAACACCATATATTTT

d_gene: TRBD1
abundance: -
j_gene: TRBJ1-3
v_gene: TRBV28
CDR3aa: CASSLAGQGFSGNTIYF
CDR3nt: TGTGCCAGCAGTTTAGCTGGACAGGGCTTCTCTGGAAACACCATATATTTT

d_gene: TRBD2
abundance: once
j_gene: TRBJ2-5
v_gene: TRBV5-1
CDR3aa: CASSLASGMEETQYF
CDR3nt: TGCGCCAGCAGCTTGGCTAGCGGGATGGAAGAGACCCAGTACTTC

d_gene: TRBD1
abundance: -
j_gene: TRBJ1-1
v_gene: TRBV11-2
CDR3aa: CASTLGQGPFKAFF
CDR3nt: TGTGCCAGCACCCTGGGACAGGGGCCCTTCAAAGCTTTCTTT

d_gene: TRBD2
abundance: -
j_gene: TRBJ2-7
v_gene: TRBV19
CDR3aa: CASSIAVSSGRTSSYEQYF
CDR3nt: TGTGCCAGTAGTATAGCCGTCTCGAGCGGGAGAACGAGCTCCTACGAGCAGTACTTC

d_gene: -
abundance: -
j_gene: TRBJ2-5
v_gene: TRBV18
CDR3aa: CASSPDLIRGLGTQYF
CDR3nt: TGTGCCAGCTCACCGGACCTTATAAGGGGTTTAGGGACCCAGTACTTC

d_gene: -
abundance: -
j_gene: TRBJ2-7
v_gene: TRBV5-1
CDR3aa: CASSQGGGADYEQYF
CDR3nt: TGCGCCAGCAGCCAAGGGGGAGGGGCAGACTACGAGCAGTACTTC

d_gene: -
abundance: -
j_gene: TRBJ2-3
v_gene: TRBV5-4
CDR3aa: CASSLGGLGADTQYF
CDR3nt: TGTGCCAGCAGCTTGGGAGGGCTTGGTGCAGATACGCAGTATTTT

d_gene: TRBD2
abundance: -
j_gene: TRBJ2-1
v_gene: TRBV5-6
CDR3aa: CASSFQRGEQFF
CDR3nt: TGTGCCAGCAGCTTCCAGCGGGGGGAGCAGTTCTTC

d_gene: TRBD2
abundance: -
j_gene: TRBJ2-3
v_gene: TRBV2
CDR3aa: CASDCYLDRAQLAGIADTQYF
CDR3nt: TGTGCCAGCGACTGTTATCTCGACAGGGCCCAACTAGCGGGAATCGCAGATACGCAGTATTTT

d_gene: -
abundance: -
j_gene: TRBJ2-5
v_gene: TRBV2
CDR3aa: CASSEQGYQETQYF
CDR3nt: TGTGCCAGCAGTGAACAGGGGTACCAAGAGACCCAGTACTTC

d_gene: TRBD1
abundance: -
j_gene: TRBJ1-2
v_gene: TRBV7-8
CDR3aa: CASSLALQGEIDGYTF
CDR3nt: TGTGCCAGCAGCTTAGCGCTTCAGGGGGAAATAGATGGCTACACCTTC